The subject of this entry is one T cell receptor (beta chain). Its specificity is not known. This record comes from a study of CD8 T cells in ankylosing spondylitis. Study results and caveats: Ankylosing spondylitis blood seemed to carry a telltale TCR beta motif made of fewer than ten highly homologous variants.

TCRdb called the 5' RACE reads again in MiXCR, with one record for every CDR3 protein. The sample includes some 450,000 distinct CDR3 sequences, roughly 18% of them seen just once. Sequenced sample: blood, either unsorted or a sorted T cell fraction (not recorded which). This clonotype was obtained from a male donor with ankylosing spondylitis.

CDR3: CASSNLRDLTYNEQFF. The CDR3 coding sequence is TGTGCCAGCAGCAACTTAAGGGACTTAACCTACAATGAGCAGTTCTTC. The chain couples TRBV21-1 to TRBJ2-1; no DNA check was done on the table's D call, TRBD2. TRBV21-1 is noted as a pseudogene. This CDR3 contains 16 residues.